The 19 T cell receptor beta chains listed next were all sequenced from one sample in a study of regulatory T cells in long-lasting Graves disease. The authors built TCR beta libraries using iRepertoire HTBI primers and Arm-PCR of CDR3 regions. TCRdb re-called the multiplex PCR reads with MiXCR, one entry per CDR3 protein. The sample holds a few hundred thousand distinct CDR3 sequences, around 18% seen once. The time point was: newly diagnosed GD, antithyroid drugs for less than 3 months. Following extraction of RNA from PBMCs, that RNA was used to make the TCR library. These data are also associated with another study on T cells in Graves' hyperthyroidism and ophthalmopathy.

The sample here was peripheral blood mononuclear cells (PBMCs), taken at new diagnosis, from a patient treated with antithyroid drugs. The receptor source for this set is a woman aged 25-40 years with Graves disease.

Worth noting for this clonotype: Given a much more abundant clone one base away, this may be a read error. The V and J genes are TRBV3-1 and TRBJ1-5; D not resolved. Germline assignment: CDR1 LGHDT and CDR2 YNNKEL (reference sequence). This CDR3 is 12 amino acids long. The V end lost 6 bases, the J end lost 4 bases, and 7 bases lay between the germline ends. CDR3 in DNA: TGTGCCAGCAGACTCAAAAATCAGCCCCAGCATTTT. Translating gives CASRLKNQPQHF.

In this sample, this clonotype turned up many times. The chain employs TRBV4-1 and TRBJ1-1; unclear D gene. The CDR3 covers 18 residues. V was trimmed by 3 bases and J by 1 base, leaving 21 bases between them. Germline CDR1 reads MGHRA; CDR2 reads YSYEKL. CDR3 in amino acids: CASSHPIPVRNQNTEAFF. CDR3 in DNA: TGCGCCAGCAGCCACCCGATCCCAGTAAGAAACCAGAACACTGAAGCTTTCTTT.

In its sample, this clonotype was seen many times. This chain connects TRBV12-3 or TRBV12-4 to TRBJ2-5; 7 nucleotides agree with TRBD1. V was clipped by 5 bases and J by 1 base; unmatched bases: 7. This CDR3 has 15 residues. CDR3 protein: CASSGGSGGQETQYF. The DNA for the CDR3 is TGTGCCAGCAGTGGCGGGTCAGGGGGCCAAGAGACCCAGTACTTC.

The V and J genes are TRBV5-6 and TRBJ2-6; no clear D gene. CDR3 size: 15 residues. V lost 3 bases and J 0 bases, leaving 7 bases between the germline ends. The V gene's germline CDR1 is SGHDT and CDR2 YYEEEE. This CDR3 reads CASSSPGSGANVLTF. The CDR3 coding sequence is TGTGCCAGCAGCTCGCCGGGCTCTGGGGCCAACGTCCTGACTTTC.

This clonotype was seen many times. The V and J genes are TRBV3-1 and TRBJ2-1; TRBD2 aligns across 8 bases. This CDR3 has 17 residues. In germline, CDR1 is LGHDT, CDR2 YNNKEL (reference sequence). The V segment lost 1 base and the J segment 5 bases; nucleotides outside the gene matches: 10. The CDR3, as DNA: TGTGCCAGCAGCCAAGCGAGCGGGGGATACGAAGACAATGAGCAGTTCTTC. Translated: CASSQASGGYEDNEQFF.

At least ten counts were recorded for this clonotype. This rearrangement joins TRBV2 to TRBJ1-5, with a possible D match to TRBD1 (6 bases). Germline V gene data show CDR1 as SNHLY and CDR2 as FYNNEI. The CDR3 extends over 13 amino acids. Trimming shortened V by 6 bases and J by 4 bases, and 10 bases separated the two germline ends. CDR3 coding DNA: TGTGCCAGCAGGGCCCAGGGGAATCAGCCCCAGCATTTT. Protein product: CASRAQGNQPQHF.

This clonotype was counted many times. This chain connects TRBV24-1 to TRBJ2-5; 10 bases agree with TRBD1. J gave up 3 bases and V 4 bases, and 4 bases lay outside the gene matches. The CDR3 totals 15 residues. The germline gives CDR1 KGHDR, CDR2 SFDVKD. As DNA, the CDR3 is TGTGCCACCAGTGAATTGACAGGGGGCAAAGAGACCCAGTACTTC. This gives the protein CATSELTGGKETQYF.

This clonotype was seen repeatedly, ten times or more. This chain links TRBV7-9 with TRBJ2-3; 7 bases are shared with TRBD1. Germline assignment: CDR1 SEHNR and CDR2 FQNEAQ (reference sequence). The V and J ends lost 3 bases and 3 bases, in that order; junction bases with no gene match: 3. This CDR3 contains 14 residues. CDR3 DNA sequence: TGTGCCAGCAGCTTTGACAGGGAGACAGATACGCAGTATTTT. Its protein product is CASSFDRETDTQYF.

This clonotype was recorded many times. V gene TRBV3-1 combines with J gene TRBJ2-1, with TRBD1 matching 8 bases. The V and J ends lost 0 bases and 9 bases, in that order; junction bases with no gene match: 4. Germline CDR1 reads LGHDT; CDR2 reads YNNKEL (reference sequence). The CDR3 spans 14 residues. Written as DNA, the CDR3 is TGTGCCAGCAGCCAAGATAACACAGGGGGTGAGCAGTTCTTC. Residues: CASSQDNTGGEQFF.

Many counts were recorded for this clonotype. The gene calls are TRBV29-1 and TRBJ1-1, with a possible D match to TRBD1 (5 bases). Trimming took off 4 bases at V and 1 base at J, with 10 bases between the two ends. The CDR3 is 13 residues long. CDR1 and CDR2 from the germline V gene are SQVTM and ANQGSEA. The CDR3 region is CSVVGETNTEAFF. The CDR3 bases are TGCAGCGTTGTAGGGGAGACGAACACTGAAGCTTTCTTT.

Here the CDR3 reads CASSLGQGTSGSTDTQYF. The CDR3 bases are TGTGCCAGCAGTTTGGGGCAGGGGACTAGCGGAAGCACAGATACGCAGTATTTT. The chain has TRBV28 and TRBJ2-3; the match to TRBD2 covers 11 bases. The CDR3 has 18 amino acids. V shed 3 bases, J shed 0 bases, and the junction held 8 bases outside the gene matches. Germline CDR1 and CDR2: MDHEN and SYDVKM.

Only one count was recorded for this clonotype. The chain couples TRBV7-9 to TRBJ2-6; no clear D gene. V shed 3 bases and J shed 0 bases, with 12 bases lying between them. The CDR3 runs 17 residues. Germline V gene data show CDR1 as SEHNR and CDR2 as FQNEAQ (reference sequence). This chain's CDR3 is CASSFRNSYSGANVLTF. The CDR3 region has the DNA TGTGCCAGCAGCTTTAGAAACAGCTACTCTGGGGCCAACGTCCTGACTTTC. The full variable domain, with the rest looked up from reference TRBV7-9 and TRBJ2-6, is DTGVSQNPRHKITKRGQNVTFRCDPISEHNRLYWYRQTLGQGPEFLTYFQNEAQLEKSRLLSDRFSAERPKGSFSTLEIQRTEQGDSAMYLCASSFRNSYSGANVLTFGAGSRLTVL.

This clonotype showed up many times. The chain uses TRBV24-1 and TRBJ1-5, with D tentatively TRBD1 (5 bases). The V end lost 5 bases, the J end lost 0 bases, and 13 bases lay between the germline ends. Looked up from germline, CDR1 is KGHDR and CDR2 is SFDVKD. CDR3 length: 16 residues. The CDR3 reads CATSVDSCYSNQPQHF. For the CDR3, the DNA is TGTGCCACCAGTGTCGACAGCTGTTATAGCAATCAGCCCCAGCATTTT.

The sample holds many counts of this clonotype. The J gene is TRBJ1-1, the V gene TRBV20-1; D ambiguous. V was trimmed by 3 bases and J by 2 bases, leaving 10 bases between them. CDR1 is DFQATT, CDR2 SNEGSKA, per germline (reference sequence). The CDR3 covers 13 residues. CDR3 region: CSARSVSNTEAFF. The CDR3 DNA reads TGCAGTGCTAGGTCGGTCAGCAACACTGAAGCTTTCTTT.

In its sample, this clonotype was seen many times. The chain combines TRBV18 with TRBJ2-7, with D uncertain. CDR1 KGHSH and CDR2 LQKENI come from the germline V gene. Trimming stripped 0 bases from V and 5 bases from J, with 11 bases between. This CDR3 comprises 14 residues. The CDR3 here is CASSPPWGSDEQYF. The CDR3 coding sequence is TGTGCCAGCTCACCACCGTGGGGTTCCGACGAGCAGTACTTC.

This clonotype was recorded at least ten times. The chain has TRBV12-3 or TRBV12-4 and TRBJ2-5; 15 bases are a match to TRBD2. The ends lost 6 bases at V and 2 bases at J; junction bases unmatched: 7. The CDR3 consists of 17 residues. The CDR3 protein is CASRAGLAGGKQETQYF. The DNA of the CDR3 is TGTGCCAGCAGGGCGGGACTAGCGGGGGGAAAACAAGAGACCCAGTACTTC.

Remarks on this clonotype: Germline and junction disagree at one end, which may indicate a read error. The chain carries TRBV19 and TRBJ2-3; D may be TRBD2 (6 bases). CDR3 length: 15 amino acids. The germline gives CDR1 LNHDA, CDR2 SQIVND (reference sequence). As DNA, the CDR3 is TGTGCCAGTACCAGGGACTTAGCTAGCACAGGTACGCAGTATTTT. Its translation: CASTRDLASTGTQYF.

This clonotype has at least ten counts. The chain combines TRBV5-5 with TRBJ2-2; D could derive from TRBD1 or TRBD2 (6 bases each). V lost 1 base and J 6 bases, leaving 13 bases between the germline ends. The CDR3 is 15 residues long. Germline V gene data show CDR1 as SGHKS and CDR2 as YYEKEE (reference sequence). CDR3 amino acids: CASSLLGGEPGELFF. The CDR3 nucleotides read TGTGCCAGCAGCTTGCTGGGGGGCGAGCCCGGGGAGCTGTTTTTT.

This clonotype came up many times. The gene calls are TRBV20-1 and TRBJ1-6; maybe TRBD1 (5 bases). V lost 4 bases and J 9 bases, leaving 10 bases between the germline ends. The CDR3 contains 12 residues. Germline V gene sequence: CDR1 DFQATT, CDR2 SNEGSKA (reference sequence). The CDR3 region is CSAKAGGSPLHF. CDR3 DNA: TGCAGTGCTAAGGCGGGGGGTTCACCCCTCCACTTT.